The 5 T cell receptor beta chains given below trace back to one sample, sequenced in a study of graft-versus-host responses after intestinal transplantation. No antigen is known for these receptors. Assay used: immunoSEQ multiplex PCR; TCRdb lists only in-frame clones, some missing. The data hold about 84,000 clones, with less than 95% observed a single time. Sequences were derived from unstimulated CD4+ T cells sorted from spleen or lymph node cells, sampled before transplant. The source is a human donor who was the organ donor for an intestinal transplant.

The chain combines TRBV28 with TRBJ2-3; D may be TRBD2 (6 bases). The CDR3 spans 14 residues. Germline CDR1 reads MDHEN; CDR2 reads SYDVKM. The V and J ends lost 2 bases and 0 bases respectively, with 6 bases between them. The DNA of the CDR3 is TGTGCCAGCAGTTTAGCGGGAAGCACAGATACGCAGTATTTT. Amino acid sequence: CASSLAGSTDTQYF.

CDR3 nucleotides: TGCGCCAGCAGGGCGACAGTCAGCACAGATACGCAGTATTTT. This gives the protein CASRATVSTDTQYF. The gene calls are TRBV10-2 and TRBJ2-3, with D perhaps matching TRBD1 (5 bases). V gave up 6 bases and J gave up 0 bases, with 10 bases separating them. The CDR3 totals 14 residues. CDR1 and CDR2 (germline): WSHSY, SAAADI.

This chain joins TRBV5-1 and TRBJ1-2, with D hard to call. Trimming took 1 base from V and 4 from J, leaving 14 bases between them. CDR1 and CDR2 (germline): SGHRS, YFSETQ. CDR3 length: 15 amino acids. CDR3 amino acids: CASSLNSGPPYGYTF. The CDR3 coding sequence is TGCGCCAGCAGCTTGAATTCGGGTCCCCCCTATGGCTACACCTTC. The full variable domain, rest sourced from reference TRBV5-1 and TRBJ1-2, is KAGVTQTPRYLIKTRGQQVTLSCSPISGHRSVSWYQQTPGQGLQFLFEYFSETQRNKGNFPGRFSGRQFSNSRSEMNVSTLELGDSALYLCASSLNSGPPYGYTFGSGTRLTVV.

V usage is TRBV5-1 and J usage is TRBJ2-7, with 9 bases that match TRBD2. V shed 7 bases, J shed 3 bases, and the junction held 8 bases outside the gene matches. Germline values: CDR1 SGHRS, CDR2 YFSETQ. This CDR3 has 14 residues. The CDR3 loop is CASSPGLALYEQYF. The CDR3 region has the DNA TGCGCCAGCTCCCCGGGACTAGCCCTCTACGAGCAGTACTTC.

CDR3 sequence: CASSARGGRSETQYF. CDR3 nucleotide sequence: TGTGCCAGCAGCGCGAGGGGGGGCAGGTCGGAGACCCAGTACTTC. The chain combines TRBV7-3 with TRBJ2-5, with D perhaps TRBD2 (7 bases). Germline V gives CDR1 SGHTA, CDR2 FQGTGA. The CDR3 is 15 amino acids. V lost 5 bases and J lost 5, with 18 bases in between.